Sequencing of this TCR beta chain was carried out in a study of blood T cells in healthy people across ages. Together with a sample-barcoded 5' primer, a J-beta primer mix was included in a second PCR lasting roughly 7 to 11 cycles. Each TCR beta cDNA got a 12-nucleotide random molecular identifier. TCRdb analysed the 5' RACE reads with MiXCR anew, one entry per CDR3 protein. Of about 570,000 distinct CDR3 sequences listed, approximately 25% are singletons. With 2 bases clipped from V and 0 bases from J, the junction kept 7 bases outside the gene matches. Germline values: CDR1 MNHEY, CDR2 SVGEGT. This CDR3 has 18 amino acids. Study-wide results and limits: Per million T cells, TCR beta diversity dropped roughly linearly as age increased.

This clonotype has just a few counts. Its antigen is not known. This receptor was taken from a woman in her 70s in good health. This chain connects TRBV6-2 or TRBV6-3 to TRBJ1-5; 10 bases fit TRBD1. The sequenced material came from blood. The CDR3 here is CASSYTLTGGHSNQPQHF. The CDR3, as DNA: TGTGCCAGCAGTTACACATTGACAGGGGGCCATAGCAATCAGCCCCAGCATTTT.